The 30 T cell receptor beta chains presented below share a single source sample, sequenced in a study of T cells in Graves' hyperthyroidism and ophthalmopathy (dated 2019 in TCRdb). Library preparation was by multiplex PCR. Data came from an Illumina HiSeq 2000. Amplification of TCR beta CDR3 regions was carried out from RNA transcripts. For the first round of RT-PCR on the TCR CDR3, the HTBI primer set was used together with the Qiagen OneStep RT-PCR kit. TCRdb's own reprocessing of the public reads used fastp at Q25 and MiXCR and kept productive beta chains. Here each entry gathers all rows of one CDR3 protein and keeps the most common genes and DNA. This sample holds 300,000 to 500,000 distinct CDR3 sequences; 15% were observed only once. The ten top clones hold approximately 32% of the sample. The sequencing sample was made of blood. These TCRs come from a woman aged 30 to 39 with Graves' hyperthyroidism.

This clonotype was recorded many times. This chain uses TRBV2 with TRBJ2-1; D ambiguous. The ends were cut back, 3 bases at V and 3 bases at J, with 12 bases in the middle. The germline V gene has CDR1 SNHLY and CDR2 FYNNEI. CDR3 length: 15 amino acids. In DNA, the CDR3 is TGTGCCAGCAGTGATGGAGTAGCAGTCTACAATGAGCAGTTCTTC. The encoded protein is CASSDGVAVYNEQFF.

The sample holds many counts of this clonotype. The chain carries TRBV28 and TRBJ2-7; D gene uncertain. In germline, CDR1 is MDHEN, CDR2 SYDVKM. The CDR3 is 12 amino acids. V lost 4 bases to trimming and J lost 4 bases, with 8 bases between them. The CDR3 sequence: CASSSTKYEQYF. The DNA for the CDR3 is TGTGCCAGCAGTTCCACAAAATACGAGCAGTACTTC.

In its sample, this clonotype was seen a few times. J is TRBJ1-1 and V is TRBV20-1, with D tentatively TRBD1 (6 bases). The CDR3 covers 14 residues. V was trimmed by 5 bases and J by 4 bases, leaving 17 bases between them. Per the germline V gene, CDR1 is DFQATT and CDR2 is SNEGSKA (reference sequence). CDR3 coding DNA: TGCAGTGCTTTTTACAGGGCGTCGGGCACTGAAGCTTTCTTT. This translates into CSAFYRASGTEAFF.

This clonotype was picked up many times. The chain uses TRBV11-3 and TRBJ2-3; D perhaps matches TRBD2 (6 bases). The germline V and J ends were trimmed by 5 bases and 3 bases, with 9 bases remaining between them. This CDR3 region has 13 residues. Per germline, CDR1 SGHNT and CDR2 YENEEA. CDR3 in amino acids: CASSRGTTDTQYF. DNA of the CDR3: TGTGCCAGCAGCCGAGGGACTACAGATACGCAGTATTTT.

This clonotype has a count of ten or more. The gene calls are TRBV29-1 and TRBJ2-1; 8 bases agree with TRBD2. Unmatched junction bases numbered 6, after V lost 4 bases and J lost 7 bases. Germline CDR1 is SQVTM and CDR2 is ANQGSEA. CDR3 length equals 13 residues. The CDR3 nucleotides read TGCAGCGTTGTAGCGGGACCGGGGAATGAGCAGTTCTTC. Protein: CSVVAGPGNEQFF.

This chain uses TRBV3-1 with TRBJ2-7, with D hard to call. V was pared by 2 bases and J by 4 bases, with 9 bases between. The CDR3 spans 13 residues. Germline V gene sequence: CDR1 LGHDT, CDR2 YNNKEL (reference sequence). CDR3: CASSQLSSYEQYF. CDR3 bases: TGTGCCAGCAGCCAATTATCTAGTTACGAGCAGTACTTC.

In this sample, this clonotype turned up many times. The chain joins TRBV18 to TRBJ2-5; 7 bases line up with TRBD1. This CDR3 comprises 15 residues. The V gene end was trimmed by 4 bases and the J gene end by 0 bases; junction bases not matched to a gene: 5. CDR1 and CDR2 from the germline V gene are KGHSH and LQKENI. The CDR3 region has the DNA TGTGCCAGCTCACTCTCGACAGGGAACCAAGAGACCCAGTACTTC. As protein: CASSLSTGNQETQYF. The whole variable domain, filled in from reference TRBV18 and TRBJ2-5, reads NAGVMQNPRHLVRRRGQEARLRCSPMKGHSHVYWYRQLPEEGLKFMVYLQKENIIDESGMPKERFSAEFPKEGPSILRIQQVVRGDSAAYFCASSLSTGNQETQYFGPGTRLLVL.

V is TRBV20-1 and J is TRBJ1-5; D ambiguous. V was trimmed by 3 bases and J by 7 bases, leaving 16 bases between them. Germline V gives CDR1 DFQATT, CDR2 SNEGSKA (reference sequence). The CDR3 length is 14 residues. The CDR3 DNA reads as TGCAGTGCTAGTCGGGCGCAGACGGGACAGCCCCAGCATTTT. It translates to CSASRAQTGQPQHF.

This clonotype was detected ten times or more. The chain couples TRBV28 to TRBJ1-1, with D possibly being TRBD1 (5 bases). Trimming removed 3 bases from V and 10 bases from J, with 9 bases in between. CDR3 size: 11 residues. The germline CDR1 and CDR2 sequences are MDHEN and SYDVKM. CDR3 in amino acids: CASSLDRGAFF. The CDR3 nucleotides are TGTGCCAGCAGTTTGGATAGGGGAGCTTTCTTT.

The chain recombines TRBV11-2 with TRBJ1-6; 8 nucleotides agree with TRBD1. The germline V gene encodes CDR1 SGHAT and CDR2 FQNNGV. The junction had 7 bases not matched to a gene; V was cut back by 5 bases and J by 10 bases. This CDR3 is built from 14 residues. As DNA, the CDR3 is TGTGCCAGCAGCCCCGGACAGGGTGGATCACCCCTCCACTTT. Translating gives CASSPGQGGSPLHF.

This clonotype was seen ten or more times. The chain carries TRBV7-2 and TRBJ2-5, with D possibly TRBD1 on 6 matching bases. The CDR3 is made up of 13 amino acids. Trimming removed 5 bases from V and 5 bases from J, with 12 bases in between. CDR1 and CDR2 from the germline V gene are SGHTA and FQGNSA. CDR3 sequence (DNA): TGTGCCAGCAGCCCAGGGGTTAGTGAGACCCAGTACTTC. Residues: CASSPGVSETQYF.

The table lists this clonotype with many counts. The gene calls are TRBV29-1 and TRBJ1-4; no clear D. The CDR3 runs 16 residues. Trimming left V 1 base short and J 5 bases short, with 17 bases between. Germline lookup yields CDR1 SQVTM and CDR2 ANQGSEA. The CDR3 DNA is TGCAGCGTTGAAGCTAATCCGGGTCCAGGAAATGAAAAACTGTTTTTT. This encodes CSVEANPGPGNEKLFF.

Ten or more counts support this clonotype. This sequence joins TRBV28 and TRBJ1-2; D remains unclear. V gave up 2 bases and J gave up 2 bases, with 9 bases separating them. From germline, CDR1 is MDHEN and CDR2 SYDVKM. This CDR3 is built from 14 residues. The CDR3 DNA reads TGTGCCAGCAGTTTAGGAGGCGGAAACTATGGCTACACCTTC. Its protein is CASSLGGGNYGYTF.

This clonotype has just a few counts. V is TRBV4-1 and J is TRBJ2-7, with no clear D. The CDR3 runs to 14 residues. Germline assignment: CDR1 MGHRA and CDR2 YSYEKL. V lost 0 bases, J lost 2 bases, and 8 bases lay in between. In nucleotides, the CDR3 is TGCGCCAGCAGCCAAGATCTGGGAACCTACGAGCAGTACTTC. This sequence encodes CASSQDLGTYEQYF.

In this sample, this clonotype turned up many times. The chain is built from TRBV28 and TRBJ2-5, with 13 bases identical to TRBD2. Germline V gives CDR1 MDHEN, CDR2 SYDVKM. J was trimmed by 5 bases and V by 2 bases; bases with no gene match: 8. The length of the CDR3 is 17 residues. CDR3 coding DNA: TGTGCCAGCAGTTTACCCGGACTAGCGGGAGCCGGGGAGACCCAGTACTTC. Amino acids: CASSLPGLAGAGETQYF.

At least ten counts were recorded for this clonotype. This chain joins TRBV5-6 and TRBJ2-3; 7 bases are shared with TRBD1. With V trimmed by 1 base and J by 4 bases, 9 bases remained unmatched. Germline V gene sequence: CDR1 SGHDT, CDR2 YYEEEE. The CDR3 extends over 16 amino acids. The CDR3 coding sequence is TGTGCCAGCAGCTTGAGGTTCGGGCAGGGGGCAGATACGCAGTATTTT. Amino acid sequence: CASSLRFGQGADTQYF.

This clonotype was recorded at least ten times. DNA of the CDR3: TGTGCCAGCAGTGATGGGATAGCGGGAGTCAATGAGCAGTTCTTC. Its protein is CASSDGIAGVNEQFF. The chain has TRBV6-1 and TRBJ2-1; 9 bases align to TRBD2. The CDR3 sequence is 15 residues long. CDR1 and CDR2 (germline): MNHNS, SASEGT. The V and J ends lost 3 bases and 6 bases, in that order; junction bases with no gene match: 6.

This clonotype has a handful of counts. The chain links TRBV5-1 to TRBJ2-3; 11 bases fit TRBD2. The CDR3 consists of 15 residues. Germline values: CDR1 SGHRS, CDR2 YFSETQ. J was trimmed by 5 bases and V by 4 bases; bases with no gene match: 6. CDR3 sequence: CASSATSGSVDTQYF. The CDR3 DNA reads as TGCGCCAGCAGCGCAACTAGCGGGAGTGTAGATACGCAGTATTTT.

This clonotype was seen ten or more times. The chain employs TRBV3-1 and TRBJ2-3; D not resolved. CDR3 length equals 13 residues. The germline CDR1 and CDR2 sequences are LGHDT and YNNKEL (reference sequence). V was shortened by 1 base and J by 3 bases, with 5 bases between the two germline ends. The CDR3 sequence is CASSQASTDTQYF. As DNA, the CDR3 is TGTGCCAGCAGCCAAGCCTCGACAGATACGCAGTATTTT.

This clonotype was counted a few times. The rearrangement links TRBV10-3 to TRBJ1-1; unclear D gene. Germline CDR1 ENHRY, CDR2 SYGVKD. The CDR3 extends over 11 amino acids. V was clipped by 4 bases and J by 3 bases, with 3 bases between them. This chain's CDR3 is CAISVDTEAFF. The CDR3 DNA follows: TGTGCCATCAGTGTGGACACTGAAGCTTTCTTT.

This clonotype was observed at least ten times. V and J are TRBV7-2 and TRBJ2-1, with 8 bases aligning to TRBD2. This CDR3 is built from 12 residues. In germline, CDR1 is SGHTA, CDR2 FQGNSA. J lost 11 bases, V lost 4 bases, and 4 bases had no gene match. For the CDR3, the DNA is TGTGCCAGCAGCTCATTAGCGGGAAAGCAGTTCTTC. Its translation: CASSSLAGKQFF.

DNA of the CDR3: TGTGCCAGCAGTCCATCGGTGTCCGGGTTTTTGTACGAGCAGTACTTC. Protein: CASSPSVSGFLYEQYF. The V call is TRBV27, the J call TRBJ2-7; D call uncertain. In germline, CDR1 is MNHEY, CDR2 SMNVEV (reference sequence). V shed 5 bases and J shed 4 bases, with 21 bases lying between them. The CDR3 extends over 16 amino acids.

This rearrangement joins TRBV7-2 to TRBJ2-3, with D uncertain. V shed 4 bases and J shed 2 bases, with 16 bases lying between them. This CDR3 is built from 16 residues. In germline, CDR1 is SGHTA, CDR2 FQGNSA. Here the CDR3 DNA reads TGTGCCAGCAGCTCCTCATTAGGGAACCCCACAGATACGCAGTATTTT. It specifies CASSSSLGNPTDTQYF.

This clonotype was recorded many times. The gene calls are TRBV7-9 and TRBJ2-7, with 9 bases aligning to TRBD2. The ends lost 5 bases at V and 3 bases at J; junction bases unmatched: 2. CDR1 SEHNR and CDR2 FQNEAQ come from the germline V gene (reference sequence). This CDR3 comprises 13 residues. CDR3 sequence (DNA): TGTGCCAGCAGCCGTAGCGGGAGCTACGAGCAGTACTTC. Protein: CASSRSGSYEQYF.

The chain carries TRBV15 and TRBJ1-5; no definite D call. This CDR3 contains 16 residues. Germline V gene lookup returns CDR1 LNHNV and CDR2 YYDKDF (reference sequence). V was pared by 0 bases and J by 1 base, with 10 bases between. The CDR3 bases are TGTGCCACCAGCAGAGATCTGGAGGTGAGCAATCAGCCCCAGCATTTT. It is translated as CATSRDLEVSNQPQHF.

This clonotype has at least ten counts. The CDR3 loop is CASRRDRQNTEAFF. CDR3 sequence (DNA): TGTGCCAGCAGACGGGACAGACAGAACACTGAAGCTTTCTTT. The genes are TRBV2 and TRBJ1-1; 7 bases fit TRBD1. The CDR3 is 14 amino acids. The V gene end was trimmed by 6 bases and the J gene end by 1 base; junction bases not matched to a gene: 5. CDR1 and CDR2 from the germline V gene are SNHLY and FYNNEI.

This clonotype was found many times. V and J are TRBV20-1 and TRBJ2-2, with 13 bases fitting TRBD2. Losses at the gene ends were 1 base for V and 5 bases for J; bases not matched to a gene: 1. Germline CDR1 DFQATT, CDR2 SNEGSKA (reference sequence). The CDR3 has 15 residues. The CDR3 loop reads CSARGTSGRTGELFF. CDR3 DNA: TGCAGTGCTAGAGGGACTAGCGGGAGAACCGGGGAGCTGTTTTTT.

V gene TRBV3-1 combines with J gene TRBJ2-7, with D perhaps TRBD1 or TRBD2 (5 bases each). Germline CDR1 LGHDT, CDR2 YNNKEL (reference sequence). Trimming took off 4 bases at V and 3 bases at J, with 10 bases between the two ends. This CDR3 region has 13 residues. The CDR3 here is CASSRWDGYEQYF. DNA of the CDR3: TGTGCCAGCAGCCGTTGGGACGGCTACGAGCAGTACTTC.

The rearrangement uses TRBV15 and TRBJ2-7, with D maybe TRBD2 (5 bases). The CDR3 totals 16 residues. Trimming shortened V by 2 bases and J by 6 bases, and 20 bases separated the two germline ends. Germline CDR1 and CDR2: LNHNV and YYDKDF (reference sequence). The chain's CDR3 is CATSRRGLMLLSEQYF. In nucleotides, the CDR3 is TGTGCCACCAGCAGACGCGGACTGATGCTCCTTTCCGAGCAGTACTTC.

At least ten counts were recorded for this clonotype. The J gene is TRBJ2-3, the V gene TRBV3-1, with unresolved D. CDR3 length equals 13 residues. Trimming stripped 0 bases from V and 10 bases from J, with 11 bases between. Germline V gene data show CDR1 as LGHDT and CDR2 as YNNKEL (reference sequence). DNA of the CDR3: TGTGCCAGCAGCCAAGACGCTTCCTCCTCGCAGTATTTT. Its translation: CASSQDASSSQYF.